One and the same sample provided the 5 T cell receptor beta chains below, sequenced in a study of T-cell memory formation after mild COVID-19. MiXCR, applied by TCRdb to the 5' RACE reads, yields one record per CDR3 protein. In the table there are approximately 260,000 distinct CDR3 sequences, roughly 16% of which are singletons. Material for sequencing was PBMCs or a T cell subset sorted from them (not recorded which). The receptors were gathered from a man aged 18 to 30 who had mild COVID-19 (a few samples of this study predate the infection). Cell type and time point are not known.

The J gene is TRBJ1-2, the V gene TRBV19; possible D gene TRBD1, 5 bases. Germline V gene lookup returns CDR1 LNHDA and CDR2 SQIVND (reference sequence). Trimming shortened V by 8 bases and J by 4 bases, and 11 bases separated the two germline ends. The CDR3 consists of 12 residues. CDR3 sequence: CASQGAGYGYTF. The CDR3 DNA reads TGTGCCAGTCAGGGTGCAGGCTATGGCTACACCTTC.

This clonotype has a handful of counts. The CDR3 sequence: CASRSSGTGGREQFF. CDR3 DNA sequence: TGTGCCAGCAGGTCGTCCGGGACAGGGGGCCGTGAGCAGTTCTTC. V and J are TRBV12-3 or TRBV12-4 and TRBJ2-1; 12 bases align to TRBD1. This CDR3 has 15 residues. Trimming took 6 bases from V and 9 from J; bases not matched to a gene: 9.

This clonotype showed up many times. V usage is TRBV9 and J usage is TRBJ2-3, with D tentatively TRBD2 (6 bases). Germline CDR1 SGDLS, CDR2 YYNGEE. V lost 3 bases, J lost 4 bases, and 9 bases lay in between. The CDR3 consists of 13 residues. This CDR3 is CASSETGADTQYF. In DNA form, the CDR3 reads TGTGCCAGCAGCGAAACGGGGGCAGATACGCAGTATTTT. The whole variable domain, remainder taken from reference TRBV9 and TRBJ2-3, is DSGVTQTPKHLITATGQRVTLRCSPRSGDLSVYWYQQSLDQGLQFLIQYYNGEERAKGNILERFSAQQFPDLHSELNLSSLELGDSALYFCASSETGADTQYFGPGTRLTVL.

This clonotype was counted between two and nine times. This chain links TRBV7-9 with TRBJ2-7; 8 positions match TRBD1. Germline V gives CDR1 SEHNR, CDR2 FQNEAQ (reference sequence). The junction had 10 bases not matched to a gene; V was cut back by 7 bases and J by 2 bases. The CDR3 totals 15 residues. The CDR3 protein is CASTYPGQGAYEQYF. As DNA, the CDR3 is TGTGCCAGCACGTACCCCGGACAGGGTGCCTACGAGCAGTACTTC.

This clonotype came up a few times. CDR3 DNA: TGTGCCAGCAGCACAAGGACCGGGGAGCTGTTTTTT. Protein: CASSTRTGELFF. The chain has TRBV7-3 and TRBJ2-2, with D unresolved. This CDR3 is 12 amino acids long. Germline V gene sequence: CDR1 SGHTA, CDR2 FQGTGA. Between the trimmed V and J ends, which lost 5 bases and 5 bases, there was a span of 6 bases. Full variable domain (outside the CDR3, taken from reference TRBV7-3 and TRBJ2-2): GAGVSQTPSNKVTEKGKYVELRCDPISGHTALYWYRQSLGQGPEFLIYFQGTGAADDSGLPNDRFFAVRPEGSVSTLKIQRTERGDSAVYLCASSTRTGELFFGEGSRLTVL.